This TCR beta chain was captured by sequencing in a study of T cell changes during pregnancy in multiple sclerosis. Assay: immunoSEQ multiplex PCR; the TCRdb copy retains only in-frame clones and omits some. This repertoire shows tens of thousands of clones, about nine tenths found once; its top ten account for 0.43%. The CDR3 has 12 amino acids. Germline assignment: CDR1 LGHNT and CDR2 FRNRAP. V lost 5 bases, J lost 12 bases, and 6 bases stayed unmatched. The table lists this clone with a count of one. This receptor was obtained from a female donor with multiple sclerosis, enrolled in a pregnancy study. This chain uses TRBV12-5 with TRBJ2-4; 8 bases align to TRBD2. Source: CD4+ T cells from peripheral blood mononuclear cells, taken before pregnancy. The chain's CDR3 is CASGPYGGDQYF. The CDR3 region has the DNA TGTGCTAGTGGTCCCTACGGGGGGGATCAGTACTTC.